A selection of T cell receptor beta chains follows, all from one sample in a study of blood T cell repertoires in COVID-19. Libraries were prepared by immunoSEQ multiplex PCR; TCRdb keeps only in-frame clonotypes and omits some of them. The sample yields fewer than 450,000 clones, about 90% seen once. Sequencing was performed on PBMCs or T cells enriched from blood (not recorded which). These receptors were taken from a man between 18 and 35 years old who had recovered from COVID-19. Each CDR3 is given with its conserved first and last residue. D genes are given only for firm matches. Size is stated for part of the rows, as once, few or many counts, or as a class when the clone is expanded.

j_call,d_call,v_call,clone_size,cdr3_nt,cdr3_aa
TRBJ2-7,TRBD1,TRBV7-9,-,TGTGCCAGCAGCTCGACGACAGGGGGCTACGAGCAGTACTTC,CASSSTTGGYEQYF
TRBJ2-6,-,TRBV19,-,TGTGCCAGTTCCTTTTCCGGGAGTACTGGGGCCAACGTCCTGACTTTC,CASSFSGSTGANVLTF
TRBJ2-5,TRBD2,TRBV5-1,-,TGCGCCAGCAGCTTTAGCGGGAGAGACCAAGAGACCCAGTACTTC,CASSFSGRDQETQYF
TRBJ2-5,-,TRBV7-8,-,TGTGCCAGCAGCTTAGTCCCGGAGTTGGAAGAGACCCAGTACTTC,CASSLVPELEETQYF
TRBJ2-1,TRBD2,TRBV11-2,-,TGTGCCAGCAGCCCCCTAGCGGGAGATAACAATGAGCAGTTCTTC,CASSPLAGDNNEQFF
TRBJ2-1,TRBD2,TRBV5-1,-,TGCGCCAGCAGCTTGGTGGCGGGAGGGAGAAACAATGAGCAGTTCTTC,CASSLVAGGRNNEQFF
TRBJ1-2,-,TRBV5-1,-,TGCGCCAGCAGCCCCCGTGGCAGGCCGTACTATGGCTACACCTTC,CASSPRGRPYYGYTF
TRBJ1-4,-,TRBV7-6,-,TGTGCCAGCAGCTTAGAGTCGCAGGGTCAAGGAAAACTGTTTTTT,CASSLESQGQGKLFF
TRBJ1-6,TRBD1,TRBV6-5,-,TGTGCCAGCAGTAGACAGGGGGCGGCCCATTCACCCCTCCACTTT,CASSRQGAAHSPLHF
TRBJ1-2,-,TRBV3-1/TRBV3-2,-,TGTGCCAGCAGCCAACGTGGGGGCCACGACGGTGGCTACACCTTC,CASSQRGGHDGGYTF
TRBJ1-3,-,TRBV5-1,-,TGCGCCAGCAGCTTGGCCGGACAGTTCTCTGGAAACACCATATATTTT,CASSLAGQFSGNTIYF
TRBJ2-5,-,TRBV30,once,TGTGCCTGGGGGAGGCTGATCGAAGAGACCCAGTACTTC,CAWGRLIEETQYF
TRBJ1-2,-,TRBV28,-,TGTGCCAGCACGGGGATTGGGCATGGCTACACCTTC,CASTGIGHGYTF
TRBJ2-2,-,TRBV2,-,TGTGCCAGCAGAGCGTACGACGAGCTGTTTTTT,CASRAYDELFF
TRBJ2-2,-,TRBV10-3,once,TGTGCCACCAGAGGAGGGCAGGGGAACACCGGGGAGCTGTTTTTT,CATRGGQGNTGELFF
TRBJ2-7,-,TRBV7-9,-,TGTGCCAGCAGCTTAGGACCCCAGCGGAGCTCCTACGAGCAGTACTTC,CASSLGPQRSSYEQYF
TRBJ2-7,-,TRBV7-8,-,TGTGCCAGCAGCTTAGATGTCGCCCGGCAGGGCGCCTACGAGCAGTACTTC,CASSLDVARQGAYEQYF
TRBJ1-5,-,TRBV7-9,-,TGTGCCAGCAGCTTAGGAGGTTTTCAGCCCCAGCATTTT,CASSLGGFQPQHF
TRBJ2-7,-,TRBV29-1,-,TGCAGCGCATCTCGAAGCGGCCCCTACGAGCAGTACTTC,CSASRSGPYEQYF
TRBJ2-3,-,TRBV5-1,-,TGCGCCAGCAGCTTGAGGGGGTCCCCAGATACGCAGTATTTT,CASSLRGSPDTQYF
TRBJ2-1,-,TRBV3-1/TRBV3-2,once,TGTGCCAGCAGCCAAGAAGCCAGCGAGGGCAATGAGCAGTTCTTC,CASSQEASEGNEQFF
TRBJ1-2,-,TRBV11-3,-,TGTGCCAGCAGCCGAACAGGGCAGTATGGCTACACCTTC,CASSRTGQYGYTF
TRBJ2-3,-,TRBV6-5,-,TGTGCCAGCAGTTACTTGGGGTCTAGCATCGATACGCAGTATTTT,CASSYLGSSIDTQYF
TRBJ1-6,TRBD1,TRBV2,-,TGTGCCAGCGGCTCGGGACAGGGTAGCCCCACCCTCCACTTT,CASGSGQGSPTLHF
TRBJ1-1,TRBD1,TRBV28,-,TGTGCCAGCAGAACAGGGGACAGGAACACTGAAGCTTTCTTT,CASRTGDRNTEAFF
TRBJ1-4,-,TRBV19,-,TGTGCCAGTAGTATAGGCACAGTCCGGAATGAAAAACTGTTTTTT,CASSIGTVRNEKLFF
TRBJ1-1,-,TRBV4-1,-,TGCGCCAGCAGGCGGGGGCACACTGAAGCTTTCTTT,CASRRGHTEAFF
TRBJ1-1,-,TRBV30,-,TGTGCCTGGAGTGTTTACAGGAACACTGAAGCTTTCTTT,CAWSVYRNTEAFF
TRBJ2-2,-,TRBV6-5,-,TGTGCCAGCAATAACCCCCAGGGAGGGCTGTTTTTT,CASNNPQGGLFF
TRBJ1-5,TRBD1,TRBV30,-,TGTGCCTGGAGTTGGGACAGGGGGAATCAGCCCCAGCATTTT,CAWSWDRGNQPQHF
TRBJ1-2,-,TRBV6-5,-,TGTGCCAGCAGCCGAACACAGGGTGGCTCTGGCTACACCTTC,CASSRTQGGSGYTF
TRBJ2-1,TRBD2,TRBV4-2,few,TGTGCCAGCAGCCAAGATCCCGGACTAGGGGACAATGAGCAGTTCTTC,CASSQDPGLGDNEQFF
TRBJ1-4,-,TRBV7-9,-,TGTGCCAGCAGCTTAACGGGGGTATATCTGTTTTTT,CASSLTGVYLFF
TRBJ1-1,-,TRBV18,-,TGTGCCAGCTCACCAGACAGTTACACTGAAGCTTTCTTT,CASSPDSYTEAFF
TRBJ1-1,-,TRBV20-1,-,TGCAGTGCTATACCGGGGACTGAAGCTTTCTTT,CSAIPGTEAFF
TRBJ1-2,TRBD1,TRBV28,-,TGTGCCAGCAGGTACGGACAGGGAATTACTGGCTACACCTTC,CASRYGQGITGYTF
TRBJ2-1,TRBD2,TRBV7-6,once,TGTGCCAGCAGCTTAGCAAGCGGGGGGGCTAGCTCCTACAATGAGCAGTTCTTC,CASSLASGGASSYNEQFF
TRBJ2-7,TRBD1,TRBV7-9,-,TGTGCCAGCAGCTTCGGCTTGGGTGGCCTGGGACAGGGTACCCACGAGCAGTACTTC,CASSFGLGGLGQGTHEQYF
TRBJ2-7,-,TRBV6-1,-,TGTGCCAGCAGTGAATCAGTTTACTACGAGCAGTACTTC,CASSESVYYEQYF
TRBJ1-1,-,TRBV28,-,TGTGCCAGCGGGAGGAACGGGGGGCGAAGCACTGAAGCTTTCTTT,CASGRNGGRSTEAFF
TRBJ2-7,TRBD2,TRBV7-6,-,TGTGCCAGCAGCAGACTAGCGGGGGAAGAGCAGTACTTC,CASSRLAGEEQYF